A single sample is the source of the 2 T cell receptor beta chains below, sequenced in a study of glioma-infiltrating T cells. TCR alpha and beta CDR3 regions were amplified from RNA using iRepertoire nested multiplex PCR. From the multiplex PCR reads, TCRdb called clonotypes with MiXCR, one entry per CDR3 protein. The table lists 100,000 to 150,000 distinct CDR3 sequences, approximately 24% of them singletons, with over 25% in the top ten. Sequences were obtained from glioma tissue, nonneoplastic brain tissue, or PBMCs (not recorded which). Receptor source: a human donor with low-grade glioma or glioblastoma, undergoing nonglioma brain surgery, or in good health (not recorded which).

Only a few counts were recorded for this clonotype. V gene TRBV6-1 combines with J gene TRBJ2-7, with TRBD1 matching 7 bases. Germline values: CDR1 MNHNS, CDR2 SASEGT. CDR3 length equals 14 residues. The V segment lost 5 bases and the J segment 2 bases; nucleotides outside the gene matches: 6. This CDR3 is CASSTTGYPYEQYV. DNA of the CDR3: TGTGCCAGCAGTACGACAGGGTATCCCTACGAGCAGTACGTC.

This clonotype was seen at least ten times. The chain links TRBV7-8 to TRBJ1-1, with TRBD1 as a possible D gene (5 bases). Trimming cost V 4 bases and J 6 bases, with 15 bases left between them. The CDR3 contains 14 residues. Per germline, CDR1 SGHVS and CDR2 FQNEAQ. The CDR3 DNA reads TGTGCCAGCAGCTCTCAGGGCCGTATTCCTGAAGCTTTCTTT. Its translation: CASSSQGRIPEAFF.